This paragraph reports one T cell receptor beta chain. The data belong to a study of blood T cell repertoires in COVID-19. Study overall: The origin of the acute and convalescent COVID-19 samples was the United States, Italy and Spain. The analysed material was cDNA or gDNA that came from T cells, B-cell-depleted T cells, or PBMCs.

This CDR3 spans 13 amino acids. V shed 0 bases and J shed 4 bases, with 7 bases lying between them. Germline V gene lookup returns CDR1 MNHEY and CDR2 SMNVEV (reference sequence). Data came from immunoSEQ multiplex PCR; TCRdb stores just in-frame clones and leaves some out. The table shows more than 150,000 clones, with more than 70% occurring only once. Sequenced input: peripheral blood. The sequence derives from a man in his forties with active or convalescent COVID-19. The chain employs TRBV27 and TRBJ2-7; D is unresolved. The CDR3 loop is CASSLSASYEQYF. In nucleotides, the CDR3 is TGTGCCAGCAGTTTATCGGCCTCATACGAGCAGTACTTC.